This is a list of T cell receptor beta chains from one sample in a study of blood T cell repertoires in COVID-19. Repertoires were generated with immunoSEQ multiplex PCR, while TCRdb's copy carries only in-frame clones and drops some. The sample consists of fewer than 200,000 clones, 82% of them appearing once. Sequencing input: peripheral blood. These receptors all stem from a woman aged 60-70 years with COVID-19, enrolled during active disease. CDR3s include the opening cysteine and the closing phenylalanine or tryptophan. D genes are given only for firm matches. A row's size may be missing; if present it is once, few, many or a size class.

TRBV11-3	TRBJ2-7	.	.	TGTGCCAGCAGCTTAGATGGGAGCAGCTACGAGCAGTACTTC	CASSLDGSSYEQYF
TRBV24-1	TRBJ2-2	TRBD1	.	TGTGCCACCAGTGATTTAAGACAGGGGAACACCGGGGAGCTGTTTTTT	CATSDLRQGNTGELFF
TRBV29-1	TRBJ1-2	.	.	TGCAGCGGGGACAAGGTCGGCGGAGCTACCACCTTC	CSGDKVGGATTF
TRBV7-2	TRBJ2-1	TRBD1	few	TGTGCCAGCAGCTTAGATGCAGGGGGCGTTGAGCAGTTCTTC	CASSLDAGGVEQFF
TRBV28	TRBJ1-2	TRBD1	.	TGTGCCAGCAGTGTGGGGACAGGGACTATGACGAACGGCTACACCTTC	CASSVGTGTMTNGYTF
TRBV30	TRBJ1-4	TRBD1	.	TGTGCCTGGAGCCCGGGACAGGCTGATGAAAAACTGTTTTTT	CAWSPGQADEKLFF
TRBV6-1	TRBJ2-3	TRBD2	.	TGTGCCAGCAGTGCGACTAGCGGGGGAACGGCAGATACGCAGTATTTT	CASSATSGGTADTQYF
TRBV11-2	TRBJ2-4	TRBD1	.	TGTGCCAGCAGGTTAGATGGACAGGGACAAAACATTCAGTACTTC	CASRLDGQGQNIQYF
TRBV4-2	TRBJ2-3	.	.	TGTGCCAGCAGCCAAGATTTTGGCGGATCAAGCCACACAGATACGCAGTATTTT	CASSQDFGGSSHTDTQYF
TRBV28	TRBJ1-4	.	.	TGTGCCAGCAGTACCAGGGCCTCTAATGAAAAACTGTTTTTT	CASSTRASNEKLFF
TRBV7-7	TRBJ2-1	.	few	TGTGCTAGCAGCCCCCAGCTTTTAAGTTCTAGCAGCAATGAGCAGTTCTTC	CASSPQLLSSSSNEQFF
TRBV19	TRBJ1-5	.	.	TGTGCCAGCGGAGTGGGACAAGTCTATCAGCCCCAGCATTTT	CASGVGQVYQPQHF
TRBV6-2/TRBV6-3	TRBJ2-1	TRBD2	.	TGTGCCAGCAGTTCTGTCAAGGGACTAGCGGTTTACAATGAGCAGTTCTTC	CASSSVKGLAVYNEQFF
TRBV5-4	TRBJ2-4	.	.	TGTGCCAGCAGCACCTCACCCGAACTAGCCAAAAACATTCAGTACTTC	CASSTSPELAKNIQYF
TRBV5-5	TRBJ1-3	.	.	TGTGCCAGCAGCTTGGTGGCGGGGGGGAGCTCTGGAAACACCATATATTTT	CASSLVAGGSSGNTIYF
TRBV10-3	TRBJ1-6	.	.	TGTGCCTCAGGCCGGACAGCAGATTCACCCCTCCACTTT	CASGRTADSPLHF
TRBV5-1	TRBJ1-1	.	.	TGCGCCAGCAGCTCGACTCTTGCCATGAACACTGAAGCTTTCTTT	CASSSTLAMNTEAFF
TRBV2	TRBJ2-5	.	few	TGTGCCAGCAGTGAAAACCCCACCGCGGAGACCCAGTACTTC	CASSENPTAETQYF
TRBV5-1	TRBJ2-1	.	.	TGCGCCAGCAGCTTGGGAAGCAGGGTTCCTTCCTACAATGAGCAGTTCTTC	CASSLGSRVPSYNEQFF
TRBV5-4	TRBJ1-1	.	once	TGTGCCAGCAGTCTCCCCCCCTCTTTTGAAGCTTTCTTT	CASSLPPSFEAFF
TRBV5-1	TRBJ2-6	.	.	TGCGCCAGCAGCTTAACTAACTCTGGGGCCAACGTCCTGACTTTC	CASSLTNSGANVLTF
TRBV5-1	TRBJ2-5	.	.	TGCGCCAGCAGCCAGACTGACAGGCGAGAGACCCAGTACTTC	CASSQTDRRETQYF
TRBV5-6	TRBJ1-1	TRBD1	.	TGTGCCAGCAGCTTCATTTCCGGGACAGGGGGCAACACTGAAGCTTTCTTT	CASSFISGTGGNTEAFF
TRBV5-1	TRBJ2-1	.	.	TGCGCCAGCAGCTTGATTCGCGGATATTACAATGAGCAGTTCTTC	CASSLIRGYYNEQFF
TRBV7-6	TRBJ2-6	TRBD1	.	TGTGCCAGCAGCACGGGACAGGGCCCGGCTGGGGCCAACGTCCTGACTTTC	CASSTGQGPAGANVLTF
TRBV5-1	TRBJ1-1	.	.	TGCGCCAGCAGCTTACAGGGAGCCGCGAACACTGAAGCTTTCTTT	CASSLQGAANTEAFF
TRBV24-1	TRBJ1-4	.	.	TGTGCCACCAGTGATACAGGGTCGACTAATGAAAAACTGTTTTTT	CATSDTGSTNEKLFF